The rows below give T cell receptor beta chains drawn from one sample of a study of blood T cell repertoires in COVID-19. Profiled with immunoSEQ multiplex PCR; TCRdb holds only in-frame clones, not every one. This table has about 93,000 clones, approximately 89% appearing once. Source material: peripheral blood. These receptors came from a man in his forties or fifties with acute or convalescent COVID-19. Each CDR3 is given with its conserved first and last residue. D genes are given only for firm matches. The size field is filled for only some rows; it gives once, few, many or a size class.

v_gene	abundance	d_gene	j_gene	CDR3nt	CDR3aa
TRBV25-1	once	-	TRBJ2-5	TGTGCCAGCAGTGAAGAGGGATATCAAGAGACCCAGTACTTC	CASSEEGYQETQYF
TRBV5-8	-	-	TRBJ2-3	TGTGCCAGCAGCTTGACAGTAGATACGCAGTATTTT	CASSLTVDTQYF
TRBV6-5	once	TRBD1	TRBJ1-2	TGTGCCAGCAGTCCCCGACAGGGAAGCTTATACGGCTACACCTTC	CASSPRQGSLYGYTF
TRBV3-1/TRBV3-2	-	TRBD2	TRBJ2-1	TGTGCCAGCAGCCAGATTAGCGGGAGGGTAGACAATGAGCAGTTCTTC	CASSQISGRVDNEQFF
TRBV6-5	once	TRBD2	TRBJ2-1	TGTGCCAGCAGGAGGACTAGCGGCAATGAGCAGTTCTTC	CASRRTSGNEQFF
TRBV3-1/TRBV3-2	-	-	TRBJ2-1	TGTGCCAGCAGCCAAGGGGGCACCGGCAATGAGCAGTTCTTC	CASSQGGTGNEQFF
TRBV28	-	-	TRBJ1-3	TGTGCCAGCAGTTTATTGACGGACAGCTCTGGAAACACCATATATTTT	CASSLLTDSSGNTIYF
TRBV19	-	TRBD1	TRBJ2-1	TGTGCCAGTAGTGTGGGACAGAGCTCCTACAATGAGCAGTTCTTC	CASSVGQSSYNEQFF
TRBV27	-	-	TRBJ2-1	TGTGCCAGCAGTTTATATCGAGGGAACCACCAGTTCTTC	CASSLYRGNHQFF
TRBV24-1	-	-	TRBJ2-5	TGTGCCACCAGTGTAAGGGGGTGGGAGACCCAGTACTTC	CATSVRGWETQYF
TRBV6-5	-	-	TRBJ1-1	TGTGCCAGCAGCTTAATTGACACGAACACTGAAGCTTTCTTT	CASSLIDTNTEAFF
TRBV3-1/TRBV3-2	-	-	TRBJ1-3	TGTGCCAGCAGCGGGGCAGAGAGCTCTGGAAACACCATATATTTT	CASSGAESSGNTIYF
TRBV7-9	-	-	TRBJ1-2	TGTGCCAGCACCCCTACGAGAATGTATGGCTACACCTTC	CASTPTRMYGYTF
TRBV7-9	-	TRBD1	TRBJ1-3	TGTGCCAGCAGATACCGACAGGGGGCCGGAGGAAACACCATATATTTT	CASRYRQGAGGNTIYF
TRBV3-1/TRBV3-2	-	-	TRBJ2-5	TGTGCCAGCAGCCAAGGTCGCGCAAAGGAGACCCAGTACTTC	CASSQGRAKETQYF
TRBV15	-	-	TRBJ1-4	TGTGCCACCAGCCCCCGCGGTGAAAAACTGTTTTTT	CATSPRGEKLFF
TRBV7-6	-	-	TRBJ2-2	TGTGCCAGCAGCCCCGAACTCACCGGGGAGCTGTTTTTT	CASSPELTGELFF
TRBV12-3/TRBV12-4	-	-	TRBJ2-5	TGTGCCAGCAGTCGGGACTCACAAGAGACCCAGTACTTC	CASSRDSQETQYF
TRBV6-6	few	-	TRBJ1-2	TGTGCCAGCAGCCTAGAGTATGGCTACACCTTC	CASSLEYGYTF
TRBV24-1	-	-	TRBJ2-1	TGTGCCACCAGTGATCCGGTCGGAGGGTCCTACAATGAGCAGTTCTTC	CATSDPVGGSYNEQFF
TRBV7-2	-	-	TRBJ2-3	TGTGCCAGCAGCTTACTTAACACAGATACGCAGTATTTT	CASSLLNTDTQYF
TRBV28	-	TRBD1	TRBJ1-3	TGTGCCAGCAGCGTAACAGGGGTCTCAAGAAACACCATATATTTT	CASSVTGVSRNTIYF
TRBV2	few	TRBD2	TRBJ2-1	TGTGCCAGCAGTACCAGCGGGGGGGCTATCAATGAGCAGTTCTTC	CASSTSGGAINEQFF
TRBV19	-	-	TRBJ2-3	TGTGCCAGTAGTATAGTCCCAGCGGGCCCCCCACGTACGCAGTATTTT	CASSIVPAGPPRTQYF
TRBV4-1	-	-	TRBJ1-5	TGCGCCAGCAGCCATCGTCAGCCCCAGCATTTT	CASSHRQPQHF
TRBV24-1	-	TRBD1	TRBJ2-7	TGTGCCACCAGTGACCCCCGGGACAGAACCTACGAGCAGTACTTC	CATSDPRDRTYEQYF
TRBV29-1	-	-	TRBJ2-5	TGCAGCGTTGAGGACGGAGGGACCCAGTACTTC	CSVEDGGTQYF
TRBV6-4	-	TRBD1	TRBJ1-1	TGTGCCAGCAGTTCACAGGGGGGGAACACTGAAGCTTTCTTT	CASSSQGGNTEAFF
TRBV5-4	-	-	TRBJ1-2	TGTGCCAGCAGCTTGGCTGGACAGCGCTATGGCTACACCTTC	CASSLAGQRYGYTF
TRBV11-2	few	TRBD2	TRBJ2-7	TGTGCCAGCAGCTTAGAGGGGACTAGGTCCTACGAGCAGTACTTC	CASSLEGTRSYEQYF
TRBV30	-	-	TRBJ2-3	TGTGCCTGGAGTGTAGGTAGCGCAGATACGCAGTATTTT	CAWSVGSADTQYF
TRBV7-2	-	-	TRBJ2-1	TGTGCCAGCAGCTCCTCCCCGAGCTCCTACAATGAGCAGTTCTTC	CASSSSPSSYNEQFF
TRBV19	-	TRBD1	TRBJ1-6	TGTGCCAGTAGTTCGACAGGGGGCGAATCACCCCTCCACTTT	CASSSTGGESPLHF
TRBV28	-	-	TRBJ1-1	TGTGCCAGCAGTTCCTTTAGGGGGGGGGTTTTT	CASSSFRGGVF
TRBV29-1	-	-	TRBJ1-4	TGCAGCGTTGGGGATGGCAGGGCCCCTAATGAAAAACTGTTTTTT	CSVGDGRAPNEKLFF
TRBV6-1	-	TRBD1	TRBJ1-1	TGTGCCAGCAGTGATCCCCGGGACAGGGTGGGGACTGAAGCTTTCTTT	CASSDPRDRVGTEAFF
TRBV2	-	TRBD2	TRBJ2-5	TGTGCCTGCCGCGGGCGGGGAGGGACCGGAGAGACCCAGTACTTC	CACRGRGGTGETQYF
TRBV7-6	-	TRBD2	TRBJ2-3	TGTGCCAGCAGCTTAGCCCGGGGGGGCCGGGCAGATACGCAGTATTTT	CASSLARGGRADTQYF
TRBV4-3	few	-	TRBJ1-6	TGCGCCAGCAGCCAAGATATAACAGGGAGCTCCTATAATTCACCCCTCCACTTT	CASSQDITGSSYNSPLHF
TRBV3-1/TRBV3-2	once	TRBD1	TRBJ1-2	TGTGCCAGCGGGGACAGGGTGAACTATGGCTACACCTTC	CASGDRVNYGYTF
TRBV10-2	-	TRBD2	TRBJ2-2	TGCGCCAGCAGGGTTGCGGGGGGGCCCGGCGGGGAGCTGTTTTTT	CASRVAGGPGGELFF
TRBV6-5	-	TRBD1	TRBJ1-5	TGTGCCAGCCGGGACAGTTCCAGGCCCCAGCATTTT	CASRDSSRPQHF
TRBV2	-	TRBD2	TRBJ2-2	TGTGCCAGCTCCAAGCGGGGGGCGAACACCGGGGAGCTGTTTTTT	CASSKRGANTGELFF
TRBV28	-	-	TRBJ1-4	TGTGCCAGCAGTTTATCTGGGCATGAAAAACTGTTTTTT	CASSLSGHEKLFF
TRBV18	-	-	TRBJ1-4	TGTGCCAGCTCCCAGGGGGAAAAACTGTTTTTT	CASSQGEKLFF
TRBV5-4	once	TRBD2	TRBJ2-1	TGTGCCAGCACCTTAGCGGGAACAGGGAATGAGCAGTTCTTC	CASTLAGTGNEQFF
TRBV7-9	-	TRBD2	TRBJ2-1	TGTGCCAGCAGCTTTGATAGCTGGCGGGAGGGTTACAATGAGCAGTTCTTC	CASSFDSWREGYNEQFF
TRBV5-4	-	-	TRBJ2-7	TGTGCCAGCAGCTTGGACATCTCCTACGAGCAGTACTTC	CASSLDISYEQYF
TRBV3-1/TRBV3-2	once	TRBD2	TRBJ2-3	TGTGCCAGCAGCCGAGAGACTAGCGGGGCTTACACAGATACGCAGTATTTT	CASSRETSGAYTDTQYF
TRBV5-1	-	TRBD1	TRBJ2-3	TGCGCCAGCCAGTCACAGGGGCGGGGCACAGATACGCAGTATTTT	CASQSQGRGTDTQYF
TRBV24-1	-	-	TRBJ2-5	TGTGCCACCAGCAGCGCCCAAGAGACCCAGTACTTC	CATSSAQETQYF
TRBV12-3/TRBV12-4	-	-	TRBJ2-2	TGTGCCAGCAGTTCTGAGCTGTTTTTT	CASSSELFF
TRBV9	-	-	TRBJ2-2	TGTGCCAGCAGCGTAGACCAATTCGCCGGGACTCCGGACGGGGAGCTGTTTTTT	CASSVDQFAGTPDGELFF
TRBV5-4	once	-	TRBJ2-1	TGTGCCAGCAGCTCGCCTACGAGCGGTCAATACAATGAGCAGTTCTTC	CASSSPTSGQYNEQFF
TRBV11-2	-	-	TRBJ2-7	TGTGCCAGCAGCTTAGGCGGAAACGAGCAGTACTTC	CASSLGGNEQYF
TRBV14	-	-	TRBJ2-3	TGTGCCAGCAGCCAAGACAGGTATACGCAGTATTTT	CASSQDRYTQYF
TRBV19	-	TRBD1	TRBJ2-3	TGTGCCAGTCACTCCGGGACAGGGTCCCTCAGCACAGATACGCAGTATTTT	CASHSGTGSLSTDTQYF
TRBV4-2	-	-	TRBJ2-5	TGTGCCAGCAGCTCAACGGCGCGGACAACCCAAGAGACCCAGTACTTC	CASSSTARTTQETQYF
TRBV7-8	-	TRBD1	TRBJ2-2	TGTGCCAGCAGCCCGAGACAGGGGTGGGTCACCGGGGAGCTGTTTTTT	CASSPRQGWVTGELFF
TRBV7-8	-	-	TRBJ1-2	TGTGCCAGCAGCAACAAAGGGGCGGACTATGGCTACACCTTC	CASSNKGADYGYTF